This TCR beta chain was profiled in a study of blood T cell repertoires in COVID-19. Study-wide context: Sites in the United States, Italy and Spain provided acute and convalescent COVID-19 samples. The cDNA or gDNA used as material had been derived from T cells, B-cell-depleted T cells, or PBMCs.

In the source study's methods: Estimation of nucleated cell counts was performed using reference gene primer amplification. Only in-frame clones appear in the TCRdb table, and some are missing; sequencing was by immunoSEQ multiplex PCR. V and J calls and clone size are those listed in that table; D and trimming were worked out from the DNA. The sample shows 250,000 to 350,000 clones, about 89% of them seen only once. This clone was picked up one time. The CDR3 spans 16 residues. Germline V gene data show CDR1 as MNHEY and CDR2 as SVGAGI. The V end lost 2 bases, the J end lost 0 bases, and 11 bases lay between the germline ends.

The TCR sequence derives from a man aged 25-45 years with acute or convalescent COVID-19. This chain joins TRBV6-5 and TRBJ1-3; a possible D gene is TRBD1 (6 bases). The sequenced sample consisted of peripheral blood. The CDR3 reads CASSYGGFRSGNTIYF. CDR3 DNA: TGTGCCAGCAGTTACGGGGGCTTCCGCTCTGGAAACACCATATATTTT.